A selection of T cell receptor beta chains follows, all from one sample in a study of cytomegalovirus exposure and HLA in healthy donors. Using immunoSEQ multiplex PCR, the repertoire was profiled, and TCRdb retains in-frame clones only, with some absent. The profile covers some 130,000 clones, with under 85% appearing a single time and almost 6% taken by the ten largest. Sample: PBMCs. These receptors were obtained from a woman in her forties or fifties in good health and CMV-seropositive. Both conserved end residues are part of each CDR3. Fields, in order: V gene, CDR3 protein.

V gene: TRBV6-1; CDR3 protein: CATGDISNQPQHF
V gene: TRBV6-6; CDR3 protein: CASSWGGVGYEQYF
V gene: TRBV11-3; CDR3 protein: CASNQLQGATEAFF
V gene: TRBV7-6; CDR3 protein: CASSLMAVRTYEQYF
V gene: TRBV2; CDR3 protein: CASSEREDEQFF
V gene: TRBV5-6; CDR3 protein: CASSLVGQGGQETQYF
V gene: TRBV5-4; CDR3 protein: CASSTSGGADEQFF
V gene: TRBV11-3; CDR3 protein: CASSLDDGVETQYF
V gene: TRBV29-1; CDR3 protein: CSVPRAGSTDTQYF
V gene: TRBV6-1; CDR3 protein: CASSEWGDVGNEKLFF
V gene: TRBV27; CDR3 protein: CASSTPGLVVLGQFF
V gene: TRBV7-2; CDR3 protein: CASSLTITYEQYF
V gene: TRBV5-6; CDR3 protein: CASSLVRANYGYTF
V gene: TRBV18; CDR3 protein: CASSPVGGTGKRSPLHF
V gene: TRBV30; CDR3 protein: CAWSVILGGDYGYTF
V gene: TRBV5-6; CDR3 protein: CASSSTIQGWSTDTQYF
V gene: TRBV7-8; CDR3 protein: CASSDLARGTDTQYF
V gene: TRBV5-4; CDR3 protein: CASSGKQDPNEKLFF
V gene: TRBV9; CDR3 protein: CASSVSGRRGQDEQYF
V gene: TRBV6-6; CDR3 protein: CGETGGEAEAFF